The 15 T cell receptor beta chains in this list originate from one sample, sequenced in a study of beta chain features in type 1 diabetes. All of the isolated RNA was reverse transcribed, so expressed TCRB transcripts were sequenced. Data came from immunoSEQ multiplex PCR; TCRdb stores just in-frame clones and leaves some out. The sample holds about 360,000 clones, roughly 13% seen once. Sequenced input: naive CD4+ T cells from blood. The receptors shown here come from a man between 18 and 35 years old in good health.

The V call is TRBV4-3, the J call TRBJ2-2; unclear D gene. The V end lost 0 bases, the J end lost 0 bases, and 8 bases lay between the germline ends. There are 16 residues in the CDR3. Germline loops: CDR1 LGHNA, CDR2 YSLEER. CDR3 region: CASSQDPRTNTGELFF. The CDR3 DNA sequence: TGCGCCAGCAGCCAAGATCCCAGGACGAACACCGGGGAGCTGTTTTTT.

The sample holds a few counts of this clone. This chain links TRBV5-1 with TRBJ2-3, with a weak D call TRBD1 (8 bases). Germline V gene sequence: CDR1 SGHRS, CDR2 YFSETQ. The CDR3 is 16 amino acids. Between the trimmed V and J ends, which lost 4 bases and 3 bases, there was a span of 18 bases. CDR3 amino acids: CASSSGTGRGTDTQYF. CDR3 sequence (DNA): TGCGCCAGCAGCAGCGGGACAGGCCGGGGGACAGATACGCAGTATTTT.

This clone was found a few times. This chain joins TRBV5-6 and TRBJ1-6; 9 bases match TRBD1. The CDR3 is 15 amino acids. Germline V gene data show CDR1 as SGHDT and CDR2 as YYEEEE. The V segment lost 4 bases and the J segment 8 bases; nucleotides outside the gene matches: 7. The CDR3 nucleotides are TGTGCCAGCAGCCGAACGGGACAGGGTCATTCACCCCTCCACTTT. The encoded protein is CASSRTGQGHSPLHF.

This clone was found a few times. J is TRBJ1-1 and V is TRBV9; unclear D gene. The germline gives CDR1 SGDLS, CDR2 YYNGEE. V lost 4 bases and J lost 4, with 11 bases in between. This CDR3 has 13 residues. CDR3 nucleotide sequence: TGTGCCAGCAGCACCGGGGTGGGCACTGAAGCTTTCTTT. Translating gives CASSTGVGTEAFF.

The chain uses TRBV7-9 and TRBJ2-6; the match to TRBD1 covers 9 bases. The CDR3 length is 15 residues. Germline CDR1 and CDR2: SEHNR and FQNEAQ (reference sequence). The ends lost 11 bases at V and 1 base at J; junction bases unmatched: 6. CDR3 coding DNA: TGTGCCCTCGGGACAGGGTCTTCTGGGGCCAACGTCCTGACTTTC. Translating gives CALGTGSSGANVLTF.

This clone was counted between two and nine times. V gene TRBV7-6 combines with J gene TRBJ2-7; TRBD2 matches at 10 bases. The CDR3 is made up of 15 amino acids. The V segment lost 2 bases and the J segment 2 bases; nucleotides outside the gene matches: 3. Germline assignment: CDR1 SGHVS and CDR2 FNYEAQ. The CDR3 DNA is TGTGCCAGCAGCTTACTAGCGGGGGCGACCTACGAGCAGTACTTC. Translated, it gives CASSLLAGATYEQYF.

This clone appeared a few times. The chain couples TRBV7-2 to TRBJ2-7, with 12 bases matching TRBD1. The CDR3 is 14 residues long. Trimming cost V 5 bases and J 5 bases; bases outside gene matches: 4. Germline CDR1 and CDR2: SGHTA and FQGNSA. Here the CDR3 reads CASSRGTGGHEQYF. The CDR3 nucleotides read TGTGCCAGCAGCCGCGGGACAGGGGGCCACGAGCAGTACTTC.

The chain combines TRBV19 with TRBJ2-2; weak D call: TRBD2 (5 bases). Germline lookup yields CDR1 LNHDA and CDR2 SQIVND (reference sequence). The CDR3 spans 13 residues. V was trimmed by 1 base and J by 5 bases, leaving 5 bases between them. The CDR3 here is CASSIVATGELFF. The CDR3 DNA follows: TGTGCCAGTAGTATAGTAGCGACCGGGGAGCTGTTTTTT.

This clone was counted between two and nine times. The V and J genes are TRBV28 and TRBJ1-5, with 8 bases lining up with TRBD1. CDR1 is MDHEN and CDR2 is SYDVKM in the germline V gene. The CDR3 totals 15 residues. The V gene end was trimmed by 3 bases and the J gene end by 4 bases; junction bases not matched to a gene: 5. In DNA, the CDR3 is TGTGCCAGCAGTTTCGTCAGGGGGCTGAATCAGCCCCAGCATTTT. This sequence encodes CASSFVRGLNQPQHF.

This chain links TRBV5-1 with TRBJ1-2; D not certain. The V gene lost 1 base and the J gene lost 0 bases, with 7 bases spanning the gap. The germline CDR1 and CDR2 sequences are SGHRS and YFSETQ. The CDR3 length is 14 residues. In DNA, the CDR3 is TGCGCCAGCAGCTTGTCAGAAACTAACTATGGCTACACCTTC. Translated: CASSLSETNYGYTF.

Only a few counts were recorded for this clone. The chain has TRBV12-5 and TRBJ2-1, with unresolved D. From germline, CDR1 is LGHNT and CDR2 FRNRAP. V was cut by 3 bases and J by 0 bases, with 9 bases left in between. The CDR3 is made up of 15 amino acids. The CDR3 region is CASGFARSSYNEQFF. In DNA form, the CDR3 reads TGTGCTAGTGGTTTCGCTAGGAGCTCCTACAATGAGCAGTTCTTC.

This clone has only a few counts. This sequence joins TRBV30 and TRBJ1-3, with D unresolved. Germline loops: CDR1 GTSNPN, CDR2 SVGIG (reference sequence). V was cut by 0 bases and J by 11 bases, with 8 bases left in between. The CDR3 is made up of 11 amino acids. CDR3 nucleotide sequence: TGTGCCTGGAGTGTACTTACTTCCATATATTTT. Translated: CAWSVLTSIYF. The full variable domain, rest sourced from reference TRBV30 and TRBJ1-3, is SQTIHQWPATLVQPVGSPLSLECTVEGTSNPNLYWYRQAAGRGLQLLFYSVGIGQISSEVPQNLSASRPQDRQFILSSKKLLLSDSGFYLCAWSVLTSIYFGEGSWLTVV.

This clone has a handful of counts. This sequence joins TRBV10-3 and TRBJ1-2; 9 bases are shared with TRBD1. The CDR3 contains 13 residues. V shed 6 bases and J 5 bases; nucleotides not matched to a gene: 4. Germline assignment: CDR1 ENHRY and CDR2 SYGVKD. The CDR3 protein is CAIRDRGQYGYTF. CDR3 sequence (DNA): TGTGCCATCAGGGACAGGGGACAGTATGGCTACACCTTC.

The chain recombines TRBV4-3 with TRBJ1-2; the D gene is possibly TRBD1 (5 bases). V gave up 4 bases and J gave up 4 bases, with 13 bases separating them. CDR1 and CDR2 (germline): LGHNA, YSLEER. The CDR3 loop spans 14 amino acids. DNA for the CDR3: TGCGCCAGCAGCCGAGTCGACAGCACCTATGGCTACACCTTC. It encodes CASSRVDSTYGYTF.

This chain connects TRBV7-8 to TRBJ2-1, with TRBD1 matching 7 bases. Germline V lookup: CDR1 SGHVS, CDR2 FQNEAQ. The V and J ends lost 5 bases and 6 bases, in that order; junction bases with no gene match: 10. The CDR3 extends over 15 amino acids. CDR3 bases: TGTGCCAGCAGCCAACGACAGGGCTCGGTCAATGAGCAGTTCTTC. It codes for CASSQRQGSVNEQFF.